This record looks at one T cell receptor beta chain sequence and its context. As yet, its antigen is unknown. Individual patients had between 1 and 8 samples, taken pretreatment and on-treatment. These data originate in a study of PD-L1 blockade in urothelial cancer. The overall study: Individuals in the cohort had been given 0 to 3 earlier chemotherapy regimens. Per blood sample, T cells had a median of around 150,000. Study results and limitations: Tumor-linked clones in blood grew more by 3 weeks in durable-benefit patients.

Germline V gene sequence: CDR1 PRHDT, CDR2 FYEKMQ (reference sequence). J lost 4 bases, V lost 3 bases, and 5 bases had no gene match. This CDR3 is built from 16 residues. Libraries were prepared by immunoSEQ multiplex PCR; TCRdb keeps only in-frame clonotypes and omits some of them. The sample yields approximately 50,000 clones, about 90% seen once. The receptor's source is a man between 60 and 75 years old with urothelial cancer. The V call is TRBV13, the J call TRBJ2-1; TRBD2 aligns across 11 bases. The input for sequencing was PBMCs, taken around atezolizumab (anti-PD-L1) treatment. CDR3 bases: TGTGCCAGCAGCTTGGTGACTAGCGGGGAATACAATGAGCAGTTCTTC. The encoded protein is CASSLVTSGEYNEQFF. Drawing the rest from reference TRBV13 and TRBJ2-1, the complete variable domain is AAGVIQSPRHLIKEKRETATLKCYPIPRHDTVYWYQQGPGQDPQFLISFYEKMQSDKGSIPDRFSAQQFSDYHSELNMSSLELGDSALYFCASSLVTSGEYNEQFFGPGTRLTVL.